Following are 21 T cell receptor beta chains from one sample sequenced in a study of T-cell reconstitution after alpha-beta-depleted transplantation in children. The TCRbeta library was prepared with unique molecular identifiers. TCRdb redid the calling of the PCR reads with MiXCR, one entry per CDR3 protein. The sample carries a few hundred thousand distinct CDR3 sequences, over 20% recorded once. This material consisted of PBMCs, taken before TCRalphabeta/CD19-depleted stem cell transplant. The receptor source for this set is a boy under two years old with Wiskott-Aldrich syndrome, due to receive a stem cell transplant.

This clonotype was observed a few times. This sequence joins TRBV5-1 and TRBJ2-7, with D tentatively TRBD1 (5 bases). Trimming left V 6 bases short and J 3 bases short, with 16 bases between. The CDR3 contains 14 residues. Looked up from germline, CDR1 is SGHRS and CDR2 is YFSETQ. The CDR3 DNA reads TGCGCCAGCACCACCGACCCAGGGCGCTACGAGCAGTACTTC. Protein sequence: CASTTDPGRYEQYF.

This chain links TRBV20-1 with TRBJ2-5; 11 nucleotides agree with TRBD2. The germline V gene encodes CDR1 DFQATT and CDR2 SNEGSKA (reference sequence). V dropped 1 base and J dropped 1; count of bases not matched to a gene: 5. The CDR3 contains 16 residues. The chain's CDR3 is CSARAGTSGPQETQYF. In DNA form, the CDR3 reads TGCAGTGCTAGAGCCGGGACTAGCGGACCCCAAGAGACCCAGTACTTC.

This sequence joins TRBV4-1 and TRBJ1-5; D possibly corresponds to TRBD1 (6 bases). The ends were cut back, 0 bases at V and 3 bases at J, with 15 bases in the middle. Germline V lookup: CDR1 MGHRA, CDR2 YSYEKL. CDR3 size: 17 residues. The CDR3 DNA follows: TGCGCCAGCAGCCAAGATCAGTTCGCAGGGGTCAATCAGCCCCAGCATTTT. Amino acids: CASSQDQFAGVNQPQHF.

The gene calls are TRBV20-1 and TRBJ2-7; 9 bases align to TRBD1. CDR1 DFQATT and CDR2 SNEGSKA come from the germline V gene (reference sequence). The CDR3 runs 14 residues. V gave up 4 bases and J gave up 3 bases; unmatched junction bases: 7. In DNA, the CDR3 is TGCAGTGCTATCCGGGACAGGGAACTCTACGAGCAGTACTTC. Protein product: CSAIRDRELYEQYF.

DNA of the CDR3: TGTGCCAGCAGTCCCACGGGACGGCACAATCAGCCCCAGCATTTT. This gives the protein CASSPTGRHNQPQHF. V gene TRBV12-3 or TRBV12-4 combines with J gene TRBJ1-5; maybe TRBD1 (5 bases). The CDR3 sequence is 15 residues long. V was clipped by 5 bases and J by 3 bases, with 14 bases between them.

The chain has TRBV18 and TRBJ1-2; D perhaps matches TRBD1 (6 bases). V was pared by 1 base and J by 8 bases, with 11 bases between. The CDR3 spans 13 residues. Germline loops: CDR1 KGHSH, CDR2 LQKENI. The CDR3 spells CASSPLAGEGYTF. The CDR3 nucleotides are TGTGCCAGCTCACCACTAGCAGGGGAAGGCTACACCTTC.

The chain is built from TRBV5-1 and TRBJ2-1; the match to TRBD2 covers 9 bases. The germline CDR1 and CDR2 sequences are SGHRS and YFSETQ. The CDR3 has 14 amino acids. The ends lost 3 bases at V and 14 bases at J; junction bases unmatched: 12. The CDR3 DNA sequence: TGCGCCAGCAGCTGGACTAGCGAAGGAAATCAGGAGTTCTTC. As protein: CASSWTSEGNQEFF.

The chain has TRBV6-2 or TRBV6-3 and TRBJ2-6, with 11 positions matching TRBD2. Per germline, CDR1 MNHEY and CDR2 SVGEGT. V gave up 5 bases and J gave up 0 bases; unmatched junction bases: 15. CDR3 length equals 21 residues. The CDR3 coding sequence is TGTGCCAGCAGTCCCCGGGCTCCTCTAGCGGGAGGTTTCTCTGGGGCCAACGTCCTGACTTTC. It yields the protein CASSPRAPLAGGFSGANVLTF.

This clonotype has only a few counts. The chain has TRBV20-1 and TRBJ1-5; D remains ambiguous. The CDR3 is made up of 12 amino acids. V lost 4 bases and J 6 bases, leaving 10 bases between the germline ends. Germline CDR1 DFQATT, CDR2 SNEGSKA (reference sequence). CDR3 sequence reads: CSAMEGGQPQHF. DNA for the CDR3: TGCAGTGCTATGGAGGGTGGTCAGCCCCAGCATTTT.

The V gene is TRBV20-1, the J gene TRBJ1-5, with 7 bases aligning to TRBD1. The CDR3 consists of 14 residues. CDR1 is DFQATT and CDR2 is SNEGSKA in the germline V gene (reference sequence). V gave up 1 base and J gave up 0 bases; unmatched junction bases: 0. Here the CDR3 reads CSARGTGSNQPQHF. As DNA, the CDR3 is TGCAGTGCTAGAGGGACAGGTAGCAATCAGCCCCAGCATTTT.

This clonotype was seen a handful of times. CDR3 region: CASRRGSGYTF. The CDR3 region has the DNA TGTGCCAGCAGGCGGGGTTCTGGCTACACCTTC. The chain uses TRBV12-3 or TRBV12-4 and TRBJ1-2; D not resolved. This CDR3 spans 11 amino acids. The V gene lost 6 bases and the J gene lost 7 bases, with 9 bases spanning the gap.

This clonotype has more than one count but fewer than ten. This chain links TRBV27 with TRBJ2-7; the match to TRBD2 covers 10 bases. Germline V lookup: CDR1 MNHEY, CDR2 SMNVEV (reference sequence). The CDR3 spans 18 residues. J gave up 3 bases and V 3 bases, and 14 bases lay outside the gene matches. For the CDR3, the DNA is TGTGCCAGCAGTTTGAAGGGACTCAAACTAGCGGGATTCTACGAGCAGTACTTC. Translation gives CASSLKGLKLAGFYEQYF.

This clonotype has a handful of counts. This rearrangement joins TRBV7-6 to TRBJ2-1; 9 bases line up with TRBD2. The J segment lost 5 bases and the V segment lost 1 base, leaving 3 bases of the junction unmatched. Germline-derived CDR1 and CDR2 are SGHVS and FNYEAQ. The CDR3 has 15 amino acids. CDR3 in amino acids: CASSLVGGRDNEQFF. The CDR3 bases are TGTGCCAGCAGCTTAGTCGGCGGGAGGGACAATGAGCAGTTCTTC.

The chain has TRBV2 and TRBJ1-1, with D perhaps matching TRBD1 (5 bases). The CDR3 runs 14 residues. Trimming removed 1 base at V and 4 bases at J, with 10 bases between. Germline CDR1 and CDR2: SNHLY and FYNNEI. As DNA, the CDR3 is TGTGCCAGCAGTGAAGTTCGGGGGTCCACTGAAGCTTTCTTT. It yields the protein CASSEVRGSTEAFF.

The table lists this clonotype with a few counts. The chain joins TRBV27 to TRBJ2-5; a possible D gene is TRBD2 (5 bases). The CDR3 is made up of 16 amino acids. Per germline, CDR1 MNHEY and CDR2 SMNVEV (reference sequence). Trimming took off 0 bases at V and 5 bases at J, with 16 bases between the two ends. This CDR3 is CASSLSRGRVKETQYF. Written as DNA, the CDR3 is TGTGCCAGCAGTTTATCTAGAGGGAGAGTGAAGGAGACCCAGTACTTC.

Only a few counts were recorded for this clonotype. J is TRBJ2-3 and V is TRBV5-1; 11 nucleotides agree with TRBD2. Germline loops: CDR1 SGHRS, CDR2 YFSETQ. The V and J ends lost 4 bases and 7 bases, in that order; junction bases with no gene match: 8. The CDR3 loop spans 15 amino acids. In DNA, the CDR3 is TGCGCCAGCAGCCCGTTAGCGGGAGGGCCAAATACGCAGTATTTT. Encoded protein: CASSPLAGGPNTQYF.

This clonotype has more than one count but fewer than ten. This chain uses TRBV5-1 with TRBJ1-5; D uncertain. The CDR3 sequence is 13 residues long. Germline loops: CDR1 SGHRS, CDR2 YFSETQ. The V end was cut by 2 bases, the J end by 3 bases, with 6 bases between. The CDR3 spells CASSLGNNQPQHF. The CDR3 DNA reads TGCGCCAGCAGCTTAGGGAACAATCAGCCCCAGCATTTT.

The CDR3: CASSQLPGLAGIEQYF. The CDR3 coding sequence is TGTGCCAGCAGCCAACTCCCCGGACTAGCGGGGATCGAGCAGTACTTC. The chain uses TRBV3-1 and TRBJ2-7; 12 positions agree with TRBD2. The germline V gene encodes CDR1 LGHDT and CDR2 YNNKEL (reference sequence). With V trimmed by 2 bases and J by 6 bases, 8 bases remained unmatched. The CDR3 runs 16 residues.

The rearrangement uses TRBV20-1 and TRBJ2-1, with D uncertain. Germline CDR1 and CDR2: DFQATT and SNEGSKA (reference sequence). The V end lost 3 bases, the J end lost 7 bases, and 10 bases lay between the germline ends. CDR3 length equals 12 residues. The CDR3 here is CSASMGSNEQFF. The CDR3 nucleotides are TGCAGTGCTAGTATGGGGTCGAATGAGCAGTTCTTC.

The chain joins TRBV4-2 to TRBJ1-4, with D maybe TRBD1 (5 bases). This CDR3 contains 15 residues. V gave up 4 bases and J gave up 5 bases, with 14 bases separating them. The germline V gene has CDR1 LGHNA and CDR2 YNFKEQ. CDR3 in amino acids: CASSLPGRTNEKLFF. The CDR3 bases are TGTGCCAGCAGCCTGCCGGGACGGACGAATGAAAAACTGTTTTTT.

This sequence joins TRBV3-1 and TRBJ2-4; the D gene is possibly TRBD1 (6 bases). The CDR3 is 15 amino acids. V dropped 6 bases and J dropped 7 bases, with 19 bases sitting between them. Germline lookup yields CDR1 LGHDT and CDR2 YNNKEL (reference sequence). Written as DNA, the CDR3 is TGTGCCAGCAGTCCTTTTACAGGGAAGGGGAACATTCAGTACTTC. Translating it yields CASSPFTGKGNIQYF.